These 27 T cell receptor beta chains were all obtained from the same sample, sequenced in a study of CD8 T cells in Susac syndrome. With random hexamers, about 0.5 to 1 ug RNA was reverse transcribed. Each CDR3 protein is one row after TCRdb ran MiXCR on the immunoSEQ multiplex PCR reads. The sample gives over 80,000 distinct CDR3 sequences, about 94% of which show up once; 0.85% to 1% is in the top ten. Sequencing was done on a sample of CD8+ T cells from PBMCs. The receptors shown here come from a human donor with Susac syndrome.

V usage is TRBV7-9 and J usage is TRBJ1-6, with TRBD1 as a possible D gene (5 bases). Trimming took off 3 bases at V and 8 bases at J, with 14 bases between the two ends. Germline V gene data show CDR1 as SEHNR and CDR2 as FQNEAQ (reference sequence). The CDR3 loop spans 15 amino acids. The CDR3 DNA is TGTGCCAGCAGCTTGGTAGAGGGGTGGGATTCACCCCTCCACTTT. Protein: CASSLVEGWDSPLHF.

The chain joins TRBV27 to TRBJ2-3; a weak D match, TRBD1 (6 bases). The CDR3 sequence is 15 residues long. The V end lost 3 bases, the J end lost 5 bases, and 15 bases lay between the germline ends. The germline V gene has CDR1 MNHEY and CDR2 SMNVEV (reference sequence). This chain's CDR3 is CASSLANTGKDTQYF. As DNA, the CDR3 is TGTGCCAGCAGTTTGGCCAATACAGGGAAAGATACGCAGTATTTT.

This rearrangement joins TRBV12-3 or TRBV12-4 to TRBJ2-5; TRBD2 is a possible D gene (5 bases). Trimming stripped 6 bases from V and 1 base from J, with 12 bases between. CDR3 length equals 14 residues. This chain's CDR3 is CASSPGLSQETQYF. In DNA form, the CDR3 reads TGTGCCAGCAGCCCAGGACTGAGCCAAGAGACCCAGTACTTC.

The chain couples TRBV6-4 to TRBJ2-2; 7 nucleotides line up with TRBD1. Per germline, CDR1 MRHNA and CDR2 SNTAGT. Losses at the gene ends were 3 bases for V and 1 base for J; bases not matched to a gene: 2. This CDR3 has 15 residues. CDR3 in amino acids: CASSEGGLNTGELFF. The CDR3 bases are TGTGCCAGCAGTGAAGGGGGCCTGAACACCGGGGAGCTGTTTTTT.

The chain couples TRBV20-1 to TRBJ2-3; 11 nucleotides align to TRBD2. Trimming removed 8 bases from V and 6 bases from J; junction bases left unmatched: 19. The CDR3 is 17 amino acids. Germline V gene sequence: CDR1 DFQATT, CDR2 SNEGSKA (reference sequence). CDR3 amino acids: CSPTRASGGPTFDTQYF. The CDR3 DNA sequence: TGCAGTCCTACGAGGGCTAGCGGGGGGCCAACATTTGATACGCAGTATTTT.

The chain uses TRBV12-3 or TRBV12-4 and TRBJ2-7, with D uncertain. Trimming left V 3 bases short and J 0 bases short, with 9 bases between. The CDR3 is 14 amino acids. The CDR3: CASSLNNHSYEQYF. The CDR3 bases are TGTGCCAGCAGTTTGAACAACCACTCCTACGAGCAGTACTTC.

The chain combines TRBV29-1 with TRBJ1-2; no clear D gene. V was shortened by 3 bases and J by 7 bases, with 15 bases between the two germline ends. The CDR3 length is 13 residues. Looked up from germline, CDR1 is SQVTM and CDR2 is ANQGSEA. The CDR3 here is CSVDPNGVSGYTF. In DNA, the CDR3 is TGCAGCGTTGATCCCAATGGGGTGAGTGGCTACACCTTC.

The chain recombines TRBV19 with TRBJ2-1, with unresolved D. This CDR3 is 16 amino acids long. Germline V gives CDR1 LNHDA, CDR2 SQIVND (reference sequence). V shed 7 bases and J shed 5 bases, with 21 bases lying between them. The CDR3 nucleotides read TGTGCCAGTACCTTATTGGACGGAGTTCATAACAATGAGCAGTTCTTC. As protein: CASTLLDGVHNNEQFF.

This chain joins TRBV13 and TRBJ2-3, with D possibly TRBD2 on 5 matching bases. Germline V CDR1 and CDR2: PRHDT, FYEKMQ (reference sequence). Trimming took off 5 bases at V and 0 bases at J, with 18 bases between the two ends. The CDR3 totals 17 residues. CDR3 sequence reads: CASSTPYEGLSTDTQYF. CDR3 DNA: TGTGCCAGCAGCACCCCCTACGAGGGTCTTAGCACAGATACGCAGTATTTT.

The rearrangement links TRBV7-6 to TRBJ2-3; D is ambiguous. Deletions cut 4 bases from V and 6 bases from J, with 8 bases between. Germline assignment: CDR1 SGHVS and CDR2 FNYEAQ. The CDR3 sequence is 12 residues long. The CDR3 spells CASSSYPDTQYF. CDR3 sequence (DNA): TGTGCCAGCAGCTCCTACCCGGATACGCAGTATTTT.

The chain has TRBV20-1 and TRBJ1-1; D call uncertain. Trimming took off 3 bases at V and 1 base at J, with 12 bases between the two ends. Germline values: CDR1 DFQATT, CDR2 SNEGSKA (reference sequence). The CDR3 covers 14 residues. The CDR3 coding sequence is TGCAGTGCTAGTTCTTCAGAAACGAACACTGAAGCTTTCTTT. The encoded protein is CSASSSETNTEAFF.

This rearrangement joins TRBV29-1 to TRBJ2-7; either TRBD1 or TRBD2 may fit D (5 bases each). The CDR3 is made up of 13 amino acids. From germline, CDR1 is SQVTM and CDR2 ANQGSEA. Trimming took off 4 bases at V and 3 bases at J, with 13 bases between the two ends. The CDR3 DNA reads TGCAGCGTTGCGAGGGGATATGGCTACGAGCAGTACTTC. It codes for CSVARGYGYEQYF.

V is TRBV30 and J is TRBJ1-1; possible D gene TRBD1, 6 bases. This CDR3 is 13 amino acids long. CDR1 is GTSNPN, CDR2 SVGIG, per germline (reference sequence). V was cut by 1 base and J by 2 bases, with 8 bases left in between. For the CDR3, the DNA is TGTGCCTGGAGTGGAGGGGGTAACACTGAAGCTTTCTTT. The encoded protein is CAWSGGGNTEAFF.

The rearrangement uses TRBV28 and TRBJ2-3, with 7 bases identical to TRBD1. CDR1 is MDHEN, CDR2 SYDVKM, per germline. This CDR3 spans 15 amino acids. V shed 11 bases, J shed 2 bases, and the junction held 13 bases outside the gene matches. This chain's CDR3 is CAAVQQGFLTDTQYF. The CDR3 DNA sequence: TGTGCCGCTGTACAACAGGGGTTCCTCACAGATACGCAGTATTTT.

This clonotype has only one observation. The rearrangement links TRBV6-6 to TRBJ2-7, with 7 positions matching TRBD1. The length of the CDR3 is 13 residues. The germline V gene encodes CDR1 MNHNY and CDR2 SVGAGI (reference sequence). Unmatched junction bases numbered 7, after V lost 8 bases and J lost 3 bases. The CDR3 DNA follows: TGTGCCAGCTTAGGGGACAGCCACTACGAGCAGTACTTC. It yields the protein CASLGDSHYEQYF.

V gene TRBV12-3 or TRBV12-4 combines with J gene TRBJ2-1; D unresolved. The CDR3 is 13 residues long. Trimming left V 6 bases short and J 8 bases short, with 14 bases between. CDR3 in DNA: TGTGCCAGCAGCGAGACACGTCCGGATGAGCAGTTCTTC. Its translation is CASSETRPDEQFF.

This clonotype was picked up one time. This chain joins TRBV29-1 and TRBJ2-3, with TRBD2 matching over 11 bases. CDR3 length equals 16 residues. V was clipped by 5 bases and J by 0 bases; unmatched bases: 7. Germline CDR1 reads SQVTM; CDR2 reads ANQGSEA. CDR3 DNA sequence: TGCAGCGTTCTCACTAGCGGGAGTGGAAGCACAGATACGCAGTATTTT. Amino acid sequence: CSVLTSGSGSTDTQYF.

The gene calls are TRBV20-1 and TRBJ2-7, with no clear D. CDR1 and CDR2 (germline): DFQATT, SNEGSKA (reference sequence). Trimming cost V 4 bases and J 4 bases, with 11 bases left between them. The length of the CDR3 is 12 residues. CDR3 region: CSANVMGYEQYF. As DNA, the CDR3 is TGCAGTGCTAACGTCATGGGTTACGAGCAGTACTTC.

The chain employs TRBV12-3 or TRBV12-4 and TRBJ2-2; D gene unclear. The V end lost 7 bases, the J end lost 3 bases, and 6 bases lay between the germline ends. The CDR3 is made up of 12 amino acids. The CDR3 loop reads CASNEDTGELFF. Written as DNA, the CDR3 is TGTGCCAGCAACGAGGACACCGGGGAGCTGTTTTTT.

V and J are TRBV4-3 and TRBJ2-7, with D possibly being TRBD1 (6 bases). CDR1 is LGHNA and CDR2 is YSLEER in the germline V gene. The ends were cut back, 5 bases at V and 0 bases at J, with 11 bases in the middle. This CDR3 comprises 14 residues. The CDR3: CASSTRTDSYEQYF. CDR3 nucleotide sequence: TGCGCCAGCAGCACTCGGACAGACTCCTACGAGCAGTACTTC.

V is TRBV9 and J is TRBJ2-1; D is unclear. Germline V gene data show CDR1 as SGDLS and CDR2 as YYNGEE. The CDR3 consists of 15 residues. V lost 0 bases, J lost 8 bases, and 15 bases lay in between. CDR3: CASSVDTIPVDEQFF. CDR3 DNA: TGTGCCAGCAGCGTAGACACTATACCAGTCGATGAGCAGTTCTTC.

The V call is TRBV12-3 or TRBV12-4, the J call TRBJ2-7, with 11 bases matching TRBD1. The CDR3 spans 15 residues. V trimming: 5 bases; J trimming: 0 bases; junction bases outside the gene matches: 3. The CDR3 nucleotides read TGTGCCAGCAGTCCCGGACAGGGGGCCTCCTACGAGCAGTACTTC. Translated, it gives CASSPGQGASYEQYF.

This clonotype was seen more than once but under ten times. The V call is TRBV7-8, the J call TRBJ1-2; D is uncertain. Germline values: CDR1 SGHVS, CDR2 FQNEAQ. The CDR3 consists of 13 residues. V shed 5 bases and J shed 2 bases, with 9 bases lying between them. DNA of the CDR3: TGTGCCAGCAGCGCCGCGGGGAACTATGGCTACACCTTC. The encoded protein is CASSAAGNYGYTF. The variable domain in full, completed from reference TRBV7-8 and TRBJ1-2, reads GAGVSQSPRYKVAKRGQDVALRCDPISGHVSLFWYQQALGQGPEFLTYFQNEAQLDKSGLPSDRFFAERPEGSVSTLKIQRTQQEDSAVYLCASSAAGNYGYTFGSGTRLTVV.

The chain is built from TRBV19 and TRBJ2-7; D gene uncertain. This CDR3 has 14 residues. V lost 4 bases and J 0 bases, leaving 10 bases between the germline ends. Germline V lookup: CDR1 LNHDA, CDR2 SQIVND (reference sequence). The CDR3 bases are TGTGCCAGTAGTACGCCCCGGAGCTCCTACGAGCAGTACTTC. Encoded protein: CASSTPRSSYEQYF. The full variable domain, in which reference TRBV19 and TRBJ2-7 provide the parts outside the CDR3, is DGGITQSPKYLFRKEGQNVTLSCEQNLNHDAMYWYRQDPGQGLRLIYYSQIVNDFQKGDIAEGYSVSREKKESFPLTVTSAQKNPTAFYLCASSTPRSSYEQYFGPGTRLTVT.

The rearrangement uses TRBV2 and TRBJ2-7, with TRBD1 identical over 11 bases. The CDR3 consists of 15 residues. With 8 bases clipped from V and 1 base from J, the junction kept 7 bases outside the gene matches. Looked up from germline, CDR1 is SNHLY and CDR2 is FYNNEI. This CDR3 reads CASEDGTGGSYEQYF. The CDR3 DNA follows: TGTGCCAGCGAAGACGGGACAGGGGGTTCCTACGAGCAGTACTTC.

V is TRBV5-6 and J is TRBJ2-7; possibly TRBD2 for D (7 bases). V shed 4 bases and J shed 5 bases, with 10 bases lying between them. The germline gives CDR1 SGHDT, CDR2 YYEEEE. The CDR3 runs to 12 residues. In DNA form, the CDR3 reads TGTGCCAGCAGCCCGGGGGGCAACGAGCAGTACTTC. Translated: CASSPGGNEQYF.

The chain joins TRBV11-2 to TRBJ1-2; D possibly corresponds to TRBD1 (6 bases). V lost 4 bases and J 5 bases, leaving 17 bases between the germline ends. The CDR3 has 15 residues. Germline lookup yields CDR1 SGHAT and CDR2 FQNNGV. The CDR3 sequence is CASSSGLGQIYGYTF. Here the CDR3 DNA reads TGTGCCAGCAGCTCCGGACTCGGACAGATATATGGCTACACCTTC.